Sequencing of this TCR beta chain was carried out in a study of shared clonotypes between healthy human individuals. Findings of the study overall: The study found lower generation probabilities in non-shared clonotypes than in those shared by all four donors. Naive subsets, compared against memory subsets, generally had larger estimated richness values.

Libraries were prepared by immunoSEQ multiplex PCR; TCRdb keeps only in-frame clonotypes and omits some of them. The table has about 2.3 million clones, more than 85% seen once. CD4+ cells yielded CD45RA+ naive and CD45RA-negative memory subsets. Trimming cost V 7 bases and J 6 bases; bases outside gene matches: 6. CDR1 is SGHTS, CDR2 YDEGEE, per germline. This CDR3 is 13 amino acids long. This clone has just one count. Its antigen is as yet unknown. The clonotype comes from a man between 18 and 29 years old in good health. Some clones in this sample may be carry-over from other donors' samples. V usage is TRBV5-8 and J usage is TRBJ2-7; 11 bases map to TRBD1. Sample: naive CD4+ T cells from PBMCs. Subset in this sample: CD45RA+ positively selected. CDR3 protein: CASRDRGFPEQYF. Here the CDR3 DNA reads TGTGCCAGCCGGGACAGGGGGTTCCCCGAGCAGTACTTC.